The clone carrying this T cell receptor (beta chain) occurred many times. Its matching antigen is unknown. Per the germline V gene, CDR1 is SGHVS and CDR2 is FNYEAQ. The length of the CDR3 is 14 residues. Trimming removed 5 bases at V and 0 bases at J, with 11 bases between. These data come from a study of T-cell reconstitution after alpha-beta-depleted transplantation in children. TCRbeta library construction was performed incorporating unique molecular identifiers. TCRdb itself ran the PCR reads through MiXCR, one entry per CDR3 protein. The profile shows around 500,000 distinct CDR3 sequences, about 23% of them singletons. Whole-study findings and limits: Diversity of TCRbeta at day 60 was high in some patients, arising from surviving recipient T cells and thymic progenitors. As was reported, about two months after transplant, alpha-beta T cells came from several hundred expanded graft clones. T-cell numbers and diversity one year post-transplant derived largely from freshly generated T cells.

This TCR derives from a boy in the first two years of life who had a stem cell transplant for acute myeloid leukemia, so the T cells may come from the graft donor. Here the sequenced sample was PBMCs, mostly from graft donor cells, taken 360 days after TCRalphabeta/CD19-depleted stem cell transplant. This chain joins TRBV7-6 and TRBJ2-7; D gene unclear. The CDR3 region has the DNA TGTGCCAGCAGCCCCAGAACAAACTCCTACGAGCAGTACTTC. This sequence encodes CASSPRTNSYEQYF.